The 10 T cell receptor beta chains in this list originate from one sample, sequenced in a study of blood T cell repertoires in COVID-19. Method: immunoSEQ multiplex PCR; TCRdb's copy keeps in-frame clones and lacks some. The sample contains 150,000 to 200,000 clones, approximately 87% of which appear only once. Input material: peripheral blood. The receptors were sampled from a man aged 18-30 years with active or convalescent COVID-19.

The chain links TRBV27 to TRBJ1-1; D not resolved. CDR3 size: 15 residues. Trimming took 5 bases from V and 0 from J, leaving 13 bases between them. Germline CDR1 reads MNHEY; CDR2 reads SMNVEV (reference sequence). In DNA form, the CDR3 reads TGTGCCAGCAGTCTCGCTTCGAGGGTGAACACTGAAGCTTTCTTT. This encodes CASSLASRVNTEAFF.

The chain is built from TRBV6-4 and TRBJ1-1, with D possibly being TRBD1 (5 bases). Trimming pared 6 bases from V and 5 bases from J, leaving 7 bases between. The CDR3 length is 11 residues. Germline V CDR1 and CDR2: MRHNA, SNTAGT. The CDR3 region has the DNA TGTGCCAGCAGGGCAGGGACTGAAGCTTTCTTT. It translates to CASRAGTEAFF.

The chain carries TRBV7-2 and TRBJ2-1; tentatively, D is TRBD2 (7 bases). The CDR3 contains 14 residues. V was pared by 5 bases and J by 2 bases, with 10 bases between. Germline values: CDR1 SGHTA, CDR2 FQGNSA. The CDR3 region is CASSHGGPYNEQFF. Written as DNA, the CDR3 is TGTGCCAGCAGCCACGGGGGGCCCTACAATGAGCAGTTCTTC.

The gene calls are TRBV6-5 and TRBJ2-1, with D maybe TRBD1 (5 bases). The CDR3 totals 15 residues. The V and J ends lost 6 bases and 5 bases respectively, with 17 bases between them. In germline, CDR1 is MNHEY, CDR2 SVGAGI. The chain's CDR3 is CASSLVDSIHNEQFF. Written as DNA, the CDR3 is TGTGCCAGCAGCCTAGTCGACAGTATTCACAATGAGCAGTTCTTC.

This clone occurred once. This chain links TRBV6-2 or TRBV6-3 with TRBJ1-2; 8 bases align to TRBD1. The CDR3 is made up of 15 amino acids. Germline V lookup: CDR1 MNHEY, CDR2 SVGEGT. The V and J ends lost 0 bases and 7 bases, in that order; junction bases with no gene match: 7. The CDR3, as DNA: TGTGCCAGCAGTTACTCGGAGACAGGGGCTGTTGGCTACACCTTC. The encoded protein is CASSYSETGAVGYTF.

The CDR3 loop is CASSPLSGDHTGELFF. In nucleotides, the CDR3 is TGTGCCAGCTCACCACTTTCGGGAGATCACACCGGGGAGCTGTTTTTT. V gene TRBV18 combines with J gene TRBJ2-2; D is possibly TRBD2 (6 bases). Germline CDR1 reads KGHSH; CDR2 reads LQKENI. V lost 1 base and J lost 3, with 12 bases in between. The CDR3 runs 16 residues. The complete variable domain, with remaining parts taken from reference TRBV18 and TRBJ2-2, reads NAGVMQNPRHLVRRRGQEARLRCSPMKGHSHVYWYRQLPEEGLKFMVYLQKENIIDESGMPKERFSAEFPKEGPSILRIQQVVRGDSAAYFCASSPLSGDHTGELFFGEGSRLTVL.

In nucleotides, the CDR3 is TGTGCCACCAGTGATCGGAAGCCACTAGCGGGGGCACCCCGACTCTCATACAATGAGCAGTTCTTC. It specifies CATSDRKPLAGAPRLSYNEQFF. The chain links TRBV24-1 to TRBJ2-1; 11 bases fit TRBD2. Trimming at V came to 3 bases and at J to 4 bases, leaving 22 bases not matched to a gene. From germline, CDR1 is KGHDR and CDR2 SFDVKD. The CDR3 contains 22 residues.

This sequence joins TRBV7-3 and TRBJ2-3; possibly TRBD2 for D (6 bases). V was pared by 1 base and J by 2 bases, with 16 bases between. The CDR3 is made up of 17 amino acids. The germline CDR1 and CDR2 sequences are SGHTA and FQGTGA. In DNA, the CDR3 is TGTGCCAGCAGCTTAAGGGCGGGGAGAGGTTTCACAGATACGCAGTATTTT. Translated, it gives CASSLRAGRGFTDTQYF.

The chain recombines TRBV4-1 with TRBJ2-3, with D possibly TRBD1 on 6 matching bases. Between the trimmed V and J ends, which lost 3 bases and 6 bases, there was a span of 22 bases. Germline V gene lookup returns CDR1 MGHRA and CDR2 YSYEKL. CDR3 size: 17 residues. The CDR3 loop reads CASSQPPGALDGDTQYF. The CDR3 region has the DNA TGCGCCAGCAGCCAGCCTCCAGGGGCCCTCGACGGGGATACGCAGTATTTT.

The V call is TRBV3-1 (or the pseudogene TRBV3-2), the J call TRBJ2-1; 8 bases are shared with TRBD2. The germline gives CDR1 LGHDT, CDR2 YNNKEL (reference sequence). The CDR3 loop spans 14 amino acids. J was trimmed by 4 bases and V by 4 bases; bases with no gene match: 3. The CDR3 reads CASSRASGYNEQFF. DNA for the CDR3: TGTGCCAGCAGCCGAGCTAGCGGGTACAATGAGCAGTTCTTC.